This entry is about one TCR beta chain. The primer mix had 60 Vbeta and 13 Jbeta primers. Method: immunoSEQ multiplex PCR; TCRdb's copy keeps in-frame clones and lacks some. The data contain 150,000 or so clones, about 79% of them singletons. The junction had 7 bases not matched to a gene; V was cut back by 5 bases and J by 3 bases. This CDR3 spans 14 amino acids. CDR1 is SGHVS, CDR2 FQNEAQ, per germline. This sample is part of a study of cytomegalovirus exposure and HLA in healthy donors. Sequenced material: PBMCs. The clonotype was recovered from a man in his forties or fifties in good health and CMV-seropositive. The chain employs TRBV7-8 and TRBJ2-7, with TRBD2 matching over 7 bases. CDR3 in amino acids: CASSVRDYSYEQYF. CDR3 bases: TGTGCCAGCAGCGTTCGGGACTACAGCTACGAGCAGTACTTC.